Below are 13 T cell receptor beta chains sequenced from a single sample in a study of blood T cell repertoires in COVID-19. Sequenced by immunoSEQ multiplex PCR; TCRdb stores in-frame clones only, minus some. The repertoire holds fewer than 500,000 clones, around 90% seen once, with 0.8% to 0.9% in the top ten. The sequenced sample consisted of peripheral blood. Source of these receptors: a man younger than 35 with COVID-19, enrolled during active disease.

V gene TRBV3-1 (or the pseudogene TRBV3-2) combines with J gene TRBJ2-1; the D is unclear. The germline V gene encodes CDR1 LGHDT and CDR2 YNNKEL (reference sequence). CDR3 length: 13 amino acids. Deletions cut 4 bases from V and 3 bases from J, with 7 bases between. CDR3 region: CASSPKLYNEQFF. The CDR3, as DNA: TGTGCCAGCAGCCCGAAGCTCTACAATGAGCAGTTCTTC.

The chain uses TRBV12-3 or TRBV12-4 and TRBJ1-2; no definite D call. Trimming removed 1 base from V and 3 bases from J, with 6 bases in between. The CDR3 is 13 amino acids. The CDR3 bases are TGTGCCAGCAGTTTAGTATCTGACTATGGCTACACCTTC. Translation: CASSLVSDYGYTF.

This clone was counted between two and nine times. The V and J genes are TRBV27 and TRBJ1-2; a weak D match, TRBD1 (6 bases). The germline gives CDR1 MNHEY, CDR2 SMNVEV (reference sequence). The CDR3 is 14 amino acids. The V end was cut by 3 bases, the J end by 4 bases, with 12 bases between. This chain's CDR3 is CASSLRTDSYGYTF. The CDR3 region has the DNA TGTGCCAGCAGTTTGAGGACAGATTCCTATGGCTACACCTTC.

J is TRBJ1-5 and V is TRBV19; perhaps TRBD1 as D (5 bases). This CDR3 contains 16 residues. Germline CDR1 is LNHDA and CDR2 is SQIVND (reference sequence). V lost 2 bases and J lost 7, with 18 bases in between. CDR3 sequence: CASSILGEGLGQPQHF. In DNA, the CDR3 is TGTGCCAGTAGTATATTGGGGGAGGGGCTGGGGCAGCCCCAGCATTTT.

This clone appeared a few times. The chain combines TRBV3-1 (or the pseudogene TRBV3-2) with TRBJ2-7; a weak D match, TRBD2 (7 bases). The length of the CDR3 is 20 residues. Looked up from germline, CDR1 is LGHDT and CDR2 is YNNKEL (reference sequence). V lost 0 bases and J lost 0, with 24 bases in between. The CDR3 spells CASSQDLVWTDGGGSYEQYF. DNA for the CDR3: TGTGCCAGCAGCCAAGATCTAGTCTGGACAGATGGGGGGGGCTCCTACGAGCAGTACTTC.

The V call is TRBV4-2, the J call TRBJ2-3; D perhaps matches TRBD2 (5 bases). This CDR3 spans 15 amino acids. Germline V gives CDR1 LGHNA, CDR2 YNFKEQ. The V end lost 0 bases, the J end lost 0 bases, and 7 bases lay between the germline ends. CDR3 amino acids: CASSQEEGSTDTQYF. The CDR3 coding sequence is TGTGCCAGCAGCCAAGAAGAGGGTAGCACAGATACGCAGTATTTT.

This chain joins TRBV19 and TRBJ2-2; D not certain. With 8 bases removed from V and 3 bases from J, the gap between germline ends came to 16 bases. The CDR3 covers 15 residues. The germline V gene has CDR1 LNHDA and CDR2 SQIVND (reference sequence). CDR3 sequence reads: CASHNFWPDTGELFF. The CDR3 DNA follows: TGTGCCAGTCATAATTTCTGGCCCGACACCGGGGAGCTGTTTTTT. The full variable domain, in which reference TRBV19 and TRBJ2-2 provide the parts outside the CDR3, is DGGITQSPKYLFRKEGQNVTLSCEQNLNHDAMYWYRQDPGQGLRLIYYSQIVNDFQKGDIAEGYSVSREKKESFPLTVTSAQKNPTAFYLCASHNFWPDTGELFFGEGSRLTVL.

CDR3 in amino acids: CASSFPPGQADYEQYF. In nucleotides, the CDR3 is TGTGCCAGCAGCTTCCCCCCGGGACAGGCTGACTACGAGCAGTACTTC. The gene calls are TRBV5-6 and TRBJ2-7, with 8 bases identical to TRBD1. CDR3 length equals 16 residues. The ends lost 2 bases at V and 3 bases at J; junction bases unmatched: 10. Germline V gene sequence: CDR1 SGHDT, CDR2 YYEEEE.

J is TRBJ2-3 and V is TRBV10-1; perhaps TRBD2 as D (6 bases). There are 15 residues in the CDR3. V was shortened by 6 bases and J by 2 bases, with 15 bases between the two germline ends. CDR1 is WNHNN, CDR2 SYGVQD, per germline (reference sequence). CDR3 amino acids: CASSKPGLLTDTQYF. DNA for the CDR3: TGCGCCAGCAGCAAACCGGGACTCCTCACAGATACGCAGTATTTT.

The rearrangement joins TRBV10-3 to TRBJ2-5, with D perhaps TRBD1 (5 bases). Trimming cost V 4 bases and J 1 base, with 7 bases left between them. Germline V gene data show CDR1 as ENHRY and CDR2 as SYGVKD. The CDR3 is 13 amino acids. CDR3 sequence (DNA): TGTGCCATCAGTGGACAGACCCAAGAGACCCAGTACTTC. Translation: CAISGQTQETQYF.

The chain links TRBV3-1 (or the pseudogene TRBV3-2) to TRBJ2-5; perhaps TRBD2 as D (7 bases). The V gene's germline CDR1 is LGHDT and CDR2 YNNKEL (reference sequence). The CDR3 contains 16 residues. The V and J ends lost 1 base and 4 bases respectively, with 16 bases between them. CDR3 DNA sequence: TGTGCCAGCAGCCAAGCCGGGGGGCCGGGTGGAGAGACCCAGTACTTC. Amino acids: CASSQAGGPGGETQYF.

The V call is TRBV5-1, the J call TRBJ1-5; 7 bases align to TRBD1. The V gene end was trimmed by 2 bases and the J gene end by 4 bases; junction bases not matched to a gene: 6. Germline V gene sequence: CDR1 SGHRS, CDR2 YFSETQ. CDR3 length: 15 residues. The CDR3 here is CASSLQGNSNQPQHF. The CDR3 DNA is TGCGCCAGCAGCTTACAGGGGAACTCGAATCAGCCCCAGCATTTT.

The CDR3 spells CASVGREGLYEQYF. The CDR3 coding sequence is TGTGCCAGCGTCGGGCGGGAGGGCCTCTACGAGCAGTACTTC. The gene calls are TRBV6-5 and TRBJ2-7; 9 bases match TRBD2. This CDR3 has 14 amino acids. Germline trimming cut 8 bases from V and 3 bases from J; bases unmatched to any gene: 8. CDR1 is MNHEY, CDR2 SVGAGI, per germline.